These T cell receptor beta chains were read from a single sample in a study of blood T cell repertoires in COVID-19. Profiling relied on immunoSEQ multiplex PCR, and the TCRdb table lists in-frame clones only, not all of them. In the table there are roughly 380,000 clones, more than 85% of which are singletons. Sequencing was done on a sample of PBMCs or T cells enriched from blood (not recorded which). These receptors were collected from a woman between 25 and 40 years old who had recovered from COVID-19. CDR3s include the opening cysteine and the closing phenylalanine or tryptophan. Fields, in order: D gene, clone size, J gene, V gene, CDR3 DNA, CDR3 protein. D genes are given only for firm matches. The size of a clone is reported for some rows only, either as once, few or many, or as a class for expanded clones.

D: TRBD1
size: .
J: TRBJ1-5
V: TRBV5-1
DNA: TGCGCCAGCAGCTTGGCCGGGACAGGGGAGCAGCCCCAGCATTTT
CDR3: CASSLAGTGEQPQHF

D: .
size: .
J: TRBJ1-1
V: TRBV5-4
DNA: TGTGCCAGCAGCTTGGCCAAGACCGGGGGGACTGAAGCTTTCTTT
CDR3: CASSLAKTGGTEAFF

D: .
size: few
J: TRBJ2-6
V: TRBV2
DNA: TGTGCCAGCAGCAAATCTGGGGCCAACGTCCTGACTTTC
CDR3: CASSKSGANVLTF

D: .
size: few
J: TRBJ1-5
V: TRBV12-5
DNA: TGTGCTAGTGGCATGGAGAGCAATCAGCCCCAGCATTTT
CDR3: CASGMESNQPQHF

D: .
size: .
J: TRBJ2-1
V: TRBV2
DNA: TGTGCCAGCAAAGTTACAGGGAATGAGCAGTTCTTC
CDR3: CASKVTGNEQFF

D: .
size: .
J: TRBJ1-4
V: TRBV5-6
DNA: TGTGCCAGCAGCTTAAATCCCCTCGTCGAGAGTATAGAAAAACTGTTTTTT
CDR3: CASSLNPLVESIEKLFF

D: .
size: .
J: TRBJ2-1
V: TRBV7-9
DNA: TGTGCCAGCGGTAACAACTCCTACAATGAGCAGTTCTTC
CDR3: CASGNNSYNEQFF

D: TRBD1
size: .
J: TRBJ2-5
V: TRBV7-3
DNA: TGTGCCAGCAGATCCGGGACAGGGGATGGGGAGACCCAGTACTTC
CDR3: CASRSGTGDGETQYF

D: TRBD2
size: .
J: TRBJ2-7
V: TRBV13
DNA: TGTGCCAGCAGCCCACAGGGACTAGGTTACGAGCAGTACTTC
CDR3: CASSPQGLGYEQYF

D: .
size: .
J: TRBJ1-2
V: TRBV27
DNA: TGTGCCAGCAGTTCCACCCGGGGTGGCTACACCTTC
CDR3: CASSSTRGGYTF

D: .
size: .
J: TRBJ2-7
V: TRBV11-2
DNA: TGTGCCAGCAGCTTAGGACTGGGTTACGAGCAGTACTTC
CDR3: CASSLGLGYEQYF

D: TRBD2
size: .
J: TRBJ2-3
V: TRBV10-3
DNA: TGTGCCATCAGTGACCCGGGACTAGCGGGGGGGCCGATAGATACGCAGTATTTT
CDR3: CAISDPGLAGGPIDTQYF

D: .
size: once
J: TRBJ1-1
V: TRBV4-1
DNA: TGCGCCAGCAGCCAAGAGGGGGCTAGGTTAACTGAAGCTTTCTTT
CDR3: CASSQEGARLTEAFF

D: TRBD2
size: .
J: TRBJ2-3
V: TRBV4-1
DNA: TGCGCCAGCAGCCACGGGACTAGCGGGGGGCAAGGCACAGATACGCAGTATTTT
CDR3: CASSHGTSGGQGTDTQYF

D: .
size: .
J: TRBJ2-2
V: TRBV6-1
DNA: TGTGCCAGCAGTGAAGCTCTAGACACCGGGGAGCTGTTTTTT
CDR3: CASSEALDTGELFF

D: TRBD2
size: .
J: TRBJ2-1
V: TRBV9
DNA: TGTGCCAGCAGCCCGCGGACTAGCGGGAGGGACAATGAGCAGTTCTTC
CDR3: CASSPRTSGRDNEQFF

D: TRBD2
size: .
J: TRBJ2-3
V: TRBV27
DNA: TGTGCCAGCAGTTTACCTCCCCGACTAGCGGGAGGGCCCACAGATACGCAGTATTTT
CDR3: CASSLPPRLAGGPTDTQYF

D: TRBD2
size: .
J: TRBJ2-5
V: TRBV19
DNA: TGTGCCAGTAGTATGAAAGGTGCTAGCGGGGGGGCAAAACGCCAAGAGACCCAGTACTTC
CDR3: CASSMKGASGGAKRQETQYF

D: TRBD1
size: .
J: TRBJ2-3
V: TRBV18
DNA: TGTGCCAGCTCACCCCCAGGGGGCTCAGATACGCAGTATTTT
CDR3: CASSPPGGSDTQYF

D: .
size: .
J: TRBJ2-1
V: TRBV11-3
DNA: TGTGCCAGCAGCCAAAATTACAATGAGCAGTTCTTC
CDR3: CASSQNYNEQFF

D: TRBD1
size: once
J: TRBJ2-7
V: TRBV28
DNA: TGTGCCAGCAGCAACCGGGACAGGGGTGAGCGGCAGTACTTC
CDR3: CASSNRDRGERQYF

D: TRBD2
size: once
J: TRBJ2-5
V: TRBV2
DNA: TGTGCCAGCAGTGGGCCTAGCGGGGGCCAAGAGACCCAGTACTTC
CDR3: CASSGPSGGQETQYF

D: TRBD1
size: .
J: TRBJ2-2
V: TRBV5-1
DNA: TGCGCCAGCAGCCGCTCCGGGACAGTGACCGGGGAGCTGTTTTTT
CDR3: CASSRSGTVTGELFF

D: .
size: .
J: TRBJ2-5
V: TRBV5-6
DNA: TGTGCCAGCAGCGTACAAGAGACCCAGTACTTC
CDR3: CASSVQETQYF

D: .
size: .
J: TRBJ1-5
V: TRBV3-1/TRBV3-2
DNA: TGTGCCAGCAGCTCGGGCATGGCGGGCCAGCCCCAGCATTTT
CDR3: CASSSGMAGQPQHF

D: .
size: .
J: TRBJ1-2
V: TRBV9
DNA: TGTGCCAGCAGCGCAGGCGCCCCCGCTCAGATAACAGGGAACTATGGCTACACCTTC
CDR3: CASSAGAPAQITGNYGYTF

D: TRBD2
size: .
J: TRBJ2-1
V: TRBV18
DNA: TGTGCCAGCTCACCCTCGACCGCGGCTAGCGGTCACAATGAGCAGTTCTTC
CDR3: CASSPSTAASGHNEQFF

D: .
size: once
J: TRBJ2-3
V: TRBV4-2
DNA: TGTGCCAGCAGCCGTGCGCCCCCGGATACGCAGTATTTT
CDR3: CASSRAPPDTQYF

D: TRBD2
size: .
J: TRBJ2-4
V: TRBV5-1
DNA: TGCGCCAGCAGCTTGGGGGAGGGATTGGTGCAGTACTTC
CDR3: CASSLGEGLVQYF

D: .
size: .
J: TRBJ2-1
V: TRBV4-1
DNA: TGCGCCAGCAGCCACGAAGGACTTTACAATGAGCAGTTCTTC
CDR3: CASSHEGLYNEQFF

D: .
size: .
J: TRBJ1-3
V: TRBV29-1
DNA: TGCAGCGTCCTCTACGGGGGGTCGGGAAACACCATATATTTT
CDR3: CSVLYGGSGNTIYF

D: TRBD1
size: .
J: TRBJ1-5
V: TRBV5-5
DNA: TGTGCCAGCAGCTTCCGGGACAGGGGGACCTTTGATCAGCCCCAGCATTTT
CDR3: CASSFRDRGTFDQPQHF

D: TRBD1
size: .
J: TRBJ1-2
V: TRBV5-4
DNA: TGTGCCAGCAGCCCGTCTCTTTATGGACAGGGGAACTATGGCTACACCTTC
CDR3: CASSPSLYGQGNYGYTF

D: TRBD1
size: .
J: TRBJ1-2
V: TRBV3-1/TRBV3-2
DNA: TGTGCCAGCAGCGGCGACAGGGAAGGAGACTACACCTTC
CDR3: CASSGDREGDYTF

D: .
size: .
J: TRBJ1-1
V: TRBV3-1/TRBV3-2
DNA: TGTGCCAGCAGCCCCGGTGGGGGGGGCACTGAAGCTTTCTTT
CDR3: CASSPGGGGTEAFF

D: .
size: .
J: TRBJ2-7
V: TRBV28
DNA: TGTGCCAGCAGTTTGGGGGGAAGGAATGAGCAGTACTTC
CDR3: CASSLGGRNEQYF

D: .
size: .
J: TRBJ2-4
V: TRBV30
DNA: TGTGCCTGGAGTGTCGGGGATGGGGCCAAAAACATTCAGTACTTC
CDR3: CAWSVGDGAKNIQYF

D: .
size: .
J: TRBJ2-7
V: TRBV25-1
DNA: TGTGCCAGCAGTGAACCGGGACACAGGGACGAGCAGTACTTC
CDR3: CASSEPGHRDEQYF

D: .
size: .
J: TRBJ2-1
V: TRBV7-2
DNA: TGTGCCAGCAGCCCGGATCCGGCGCGGATATACAATGAGCAGTTCTTC
CDR3: CASSPDPARIYNEQFF

D: .
size: .
J: TRBJ2-7
V: TRBV11-2
DNA: TGTGCCAGCAGCTTACAGACAAGCTACGAGCAGTACTTC
CDR3: CASSLQTSYEQYF